The 26 T cell receptor beta chains given below trace back to one sample, sequenced in a study of radiotherapy plus CTLA-4 blockade in lung cancer. The assay was immunoSEQ multiplex PCR, and TCRdb's table has in-frame clones only and misses some. The table lists more than 90,000 clones, 80% to 90% of them singletons. This specimen consisted of peripheral blood, obtained from a patient treated with radiotherapy plus ipilimumab. These receptors were obtained from a human donor with non-small cell lung cancer that progressed on radiotherapy plus ipilimumab.

The rearrangement joins TRBV5-6 to TRBJ1-1, with D possibly TRBD1 on 5 matching bases. The germline V gene encodes CDR1 SGHDT and CDR2 YYEEEE. Trimming removed 0 bases from V and 5 bases from J, with 11 bases in between. The CDR3 consists of 14 residues. CDR3 sequence reads: CASSLGGEATEAFF. CDR3 DNA: TGTGCCAGCAGCTTGGGAGGGGAGGCGACTGAAGCTTTCTTT.

This sequence joins TRBV2 and TRBJ1-4; D uncertain. The CDR3 has 15 amino acids. V was cut by 8 bases and J by 0 bases, with 13 bases left in between. Germline loops: CDR1 SNHLY, CDR2 FYNNEI. CDR3 sequence reads: CASHASRSTNEKLFF. The CDR3 bases are TGTGCCAGCCATGCATCACGTTCAACTAATGAAAAACTGTTTTTT.

This chain connects TRBV18 to TRBJ1-2; no clear D. With 5 bases removed from V and 6 bases from J, the gap between germline ends came to 7 bases. CDR3 length: 11 residues. Germline V lookup: CDR1 KGHSH, CDR2 LQKENI. DNA for the CDR3: TGTGCCAGCTCATCCCCTAATGGCTACACCTTC. It yields the protein CASSSPNGYTF.

The rearrangement links TRBV5-1 to TRBJ2-3, with 7 bases lining up with TRBD2. Germline V lookup: CDR1 SGHRS, CDR2 YFSETQ. The CDR3 runs to 17 residues. V was clipped by 0 bases and J by 2 bases; unmatched bases: 9. The CDR3 loop reads CASSLGASSGFTDTQYF. Here the CDR3 DNA reads TGCGCCAGCAGCTTGGGGGCCTCTAGCGGTTTCACAGATACGCAGTATTTT.

As DNA, the CDR3 is TGCGCCAGCAGCCGGGGACTAGCGGGAGTCCTATCCTACAATGAGCAGTTCTTC. Residues: CASSRGLAGVLSYNEQFF. The chain employs TRBV5-1 and TRBJ2-1; 14 nucleotides align to TRBD2. Trimming took 4 bases from V and 1 from J; bases not matched to a gene: 7. The germline V gene encodes CDR1 SGHRS and CDR2 YFSETQ. This CDR3 spans 18 amino acids.

The chain has TRBV19 and TRBJ2-7; D not resolved. V was shortened by 4 bases and J by 3 bases, with 10 bases between the two germline ends. CDR3 length: 13 amino acids. CDR1 and CDR2 from the germline V gene are LNHDA and SQIVND (reference sequence). The CDR3 spells CASSRVLFYEQYF. The CDR3 DNA follows: TGTGCCAGTAGTAGGGTCCTCTTCTACGAGCAGTACTTC. The complete variable domain, with remaining parts taken from reference TRBV19 and TRBJ2-7, reads DGGITQSPKYLFRKEGQNVTLSCEQNLNHDAMYWYRQDPGQGLRLIYYSQIVNDFQKGDIAEGYSVSREKKESFPLTVTSAQKNPTAFYLCASSRVLFYEQYFGPGTRLTVT.

The chain uses TRBV6-1 and TRBJ2-7, with D possibly being TRBD2 (6 bases). Germline V gives CDR1 MNHNS, CDR2 SASEGT. CDR3 length equals 15 residues. Trimming pared 5 bases from V and 6 bases from J, leaving 20 bases between. The CDR3 DNA is TGTGCCAGCAGTCACCCCTCAACGGTGGGGGGCGAGCAGTACTTC. Amino acid sequence: CASSHPSTVGGEQYF.

The rearrangement uses TRBV13 and TRBJ1-2; D perhaps matches TRBD1 (6 bases). This CDR3 has 15 amino acids. V was shortened by 5 bases and J by 0 bases, with 13 bases between the two germline ends. CDR1 PRHDT and CDR2 FYEKMQ come from the germline V gene (reference sequence). The CDR3 DNA follows: TGTGCCAGCAGCCCCTCTGACAGGTCTAACTATGGCTACACCTTC. Protein: CASSPSDRSNYGYTF.

The CDR3: CASSVRSGNTIYF. In DNA form, the CDR3 reads TGTGCCAGCAGCGTCCGCTCTGGAAACACCATATATTTT. The J gene is TRBJ1-3, the V gene TRBV9; the D is unclear. Trimming left V 2 bases short and J 0 bases short, with 3 bases between. This CDR3 contains 13 residues. Germline CDR1 is SGDLS and CDR2 is YYNGEE.

This clone was seen once. The CDR3 spells CASSRDQPTEAFF. DNA of the CDR3: TGCGCCAGCAGCCGTGACCAGCCCACTGAAGCTTTCTTT. The V call is TRBV5-1, the J call TRBJ1-1; D not resolved. The germline V gene encodes CDR1 SGHRS and CDR2 YFSETQ. This CDR3 contains 13 residues. The V gene lost 4 bases and the J gene lost 4 bases, with 11 bases spanning the gap.

The rearrangement uses TRBV18 and TRBJ2-2, with 11 bases fitting TRBD2. V lost 3 bases to trimming and J lost 5 bases; unmatched junction nucleotides: 5. CDR3 length equals 16 residues. Germline assignment: CDR1 KGHSH and CDR2 LQKENI. This chain's CDR3 is CASSPWGTSGTGELFF. The CDR3 DNA follows: TGTGCCAGCTCACCGTGGGGGACTAGCGGTACCGGGGAGCTGTTTTTT.

With regard to this clone: The same CDR3 arises from other DNA sequences in this sample as well. The chain has TRBV19 and TRBJ2-5; 9 bases align to TRBD1. Germline assignment: CDR1 LNHDA and CDR2 SQIVND (reference sequence). The CDR3 runs to 15 residues. V lost 4 bases to trimming and J lost 2 bases; unmatched junction nucleotides: 5. The CDR3: CASSTGQGRQETQYF. The CDR3 DNA sequence: TGTGCCAGTAGTACCGGACAGGGGCGACAAGAGACCCAGTACTTC.

The rearrangement links TRBV6-5 to TRBJ1-1; D is unclear. This CDR3 has 14 amino acids. V lost 2 bases to trimming and J lost 4 bases, with 11 bases between them. Germline V gene lookup returns CDR1 MNHEY and CDR2 SVGAGI. CDR3 bases: TGTGCCAGCAGTTACCTGGGAGGCGGCACTGAAGCTTTCTTT. It yields the protein CASSYLGGGTEAFF.

The chain combines TRBV18 with TRBJ2-2; the D gene could be TRBD1 or TRBD2 (5 bases each). Trimming cost V 1 base and J 1 base, with 13 bases left between them. The germline gives CDR1 KGHSH, CDR2 LQKENI. The CDR3 spans 17 residues. CDR3 sequence: CASSPRGRDQNTGELFF. In DNA form, the CDR3 reads TGTGCCAGCTCACCACGGGGACGGGATCAGAACACCGGGGAGCTGTTTTTT.

DNA for the CDR3: TGTGCCAGCTCACCGAGTGAAACCTACGAGCAGTACTTC. It yields the protein CASSPSETYEQYF. This chain connects TRBV18 to TRBJ2-7, with D uncertain. From germline, CDR1 is KGHSH and CDR2 LQKENI. The CDR3 loop spans 13 amino acids. V was cut by 3 bases and J by 2 bases, with 8 bases left in between.

CDR3: CASSLKGLITGELFF. The CDR3 DNA reads TGTGCCAGCAGCTTAAAGGGGCTTATCACCGGGGAGCTGTTTTTT. The chain carries TRBV7-6 and TRBJ2-2, with a weak D call TRBD1 (5 bases). The V end lost 2 bases, the J end lost 4 bases, and 11 bases lay between the germline ends. The germline gives CDR1 SGHVS, CDR2 FNYEAQ. The CDR3 is 15 amino acids. The variable domain in full, with the rest retrieved from reference TRBV7-6 and TRBJ2-2, is GAGVSQSPRYKVTKRGQDVALRCDPISGHVSLYWYRQALGQGPEFLTYFNYEAQQDKSGLPNDRFSAERPEGSISTLTIQRTEQRDSAMYRCASSLKGLITGELFFGEGSRLTVL.

The chain carries TRBV4-1 and TRBJ1-1; D gene unclear. Per the germline V gene, CDR1 is MGHRA and CDR2 is YSYEKL. V was pared by 0 bases and J by 3 bases, with 5 bases between. The CDR3 extends over 13 amino acids. The CDR3 sequence is CASSQDLDTEAFF. The CDR3 bases are TGCGCCAGCAGCCAAGATCTGGACACTGAAGCTTTCTTT.

The chain combines TRBV15 with TRBJ2-1; 7 nucleotides agree with TRBD2. Germline trimming cut 0 bases from V and 6 bases from J; bases unmatched to any gene: 8. The CDR3 runs to 16 residues. CDR1 and CDR2 (germline): LNHNV, YYDKDF (reference sequence). The DNA for the CDR3 is TGTGCCACCAGCAGAGATCTGGGCGGGAGAATCAATGAGCAGTTCTTC. The encoded protein is CATSRDLGGRINEQFF.

This clone was detected only a few times. The chain links TRBV6-5 to TRBJ2-6, with D possibly being TRBD1 or TRBD2 (5 bases each). The CDR3 has 15 residues. V was clipped by 2 bases and J by 0 bases, with 5 bases between them. Germline loops: CDR1 MNHEY, CDR2 SVGAGI. CDR3 coding DNA: TGTGCCAGCAGTTACGGGGGCTCTGGGGCCAACGTCCTGACTTTC. Protein: CASSYGGSGANVLTF.

The chain couples TRBV5-6 to TRBJ2-7; D is uncertain. The CDR3 is 11 residues long. Per the germline V gene, CDR1 is SGHDT and CDR2 is YYEEEE. V was cut by 3 bases and J by 4 bases, with 5 bases left in between. CDR3 coding DNA: TGTGCCAGCAGCTCGTCTTACGAGCAGTACTTC. Amino acid sequence: CASSSSYEQYF.

The CDR3 protein is CASSQGLAGGGSTDTQYF. The CDR3 nucleotides are TGCGCCAGCAGCCAGGGACTAGCGGGAGGAGGGAGCACAGATACGCAGTATTTT. The chain employs TRBV4-1 and TRBJ2-3; 15 nucleotides agree with TRBD2. With V trimmed by 3 bases and J by 0 bases, 4 bases remained unmatched. Germline assignment: CDR1 MGHRA and CDR2 YSYEKL. The CDR3 has 18 amino acids.

The V and J genes are TRBV7-9 and TRBJ2-7, with TRBD2 matching 11 bases. J gave up 6 bases and V 5 bases, and 6 bases lay outside the gene matches. Germline V gene data show CDR1 as SEHNR and CDR2 as FQNEAQ (reference sequence). The CDR3 is made up of 14 amino acids. For the CDR3, the DNA is TGTGCCAGCAGCCTACTAGCGGGAGTTGGCGAGCAGTACTTC. Translating gives CASSLLAGVGEQYF.

This clone has only a few counts. For the CDR3, the DNA is TGTGCCAGCAGGGGGCCCGGCGCTGAAGCTTTCTTT. Its translation is CASRGPGAEAFF. This chain joins TRBV19 and TRBJ1-1; 8 bases line up with TRBD1. CDR1 is LNHDA and CDR2 is SQIVND in the germline V gene (reference sequence). The junction had 6 bases not matched to a gene; V was cut back by 9 bases and J by 6 bases. CDR3 length equals 12 residues.

The chain employs TRBV11-3 and TRBJ2-1; TRBD1 might be the D (6 bases). Germline values: CDR1 SGHNT, CDR2 YENEEA. The V gene lost 0 bases and the J gene lost 0 bases, with 15 bases spanning the gap. The CDR3 contains 18 residues. This CDR3 reads CASSLDGFQGSSYNEQFF. As DNA, the CDR3 is TGTGCCAGCAGCTTAGATGGATTTCAGGGGAGCTCCTACAATGAGCAGTTCTTC. Based on the CDR3 plus reference TRBV11-3 and TRBJ2-1, the full variable domain is EAGVVQSPRYKIIEKKQPVAFWCNPISGHNTLYWYLQNLGQGPELLIRYENEEAVDDSQLPKDRFSAERLKGVDSTLKIQPAELGDSAVYLCASSLDGFQGSSYNEQFFGPGTRLTVL.

The chain is built from TRBV30 and TRBJ1-5; TRBD1 agrees at 8 bases. The CDR3 has 13 amino acids. The germline CDR1 and CDR2 sequences are GTSNPN and SVGIG (reference sequence). Trimming removed 1 base from V and 5 bases from J; junction bases left unmatched: 1. The CDR3 spells CAWSAGGDQPQHF. In nucleotides, the CDR3 is TGTGCCTGGAGTGCAGGGGGCGATCAGCCCCAGCATTTT.

V is TRBV19 and J is TRBJ1-3; no firm D call. The germline V gene encodes CDR1 LNHDA and CDR2 SQIVND (reference sequence). Between the trimmed V and J ends, which lost 7 bases and 0 bases, there was a span of 19 bases. The CDR3 is 17 residues long. The CDR3 nucleotides read TGTGCCAGTATATCCCTTGCGGGCAGGAGCTCTGGAAACACCATATATTTT. Its translation is CASISLAGRSSGNTIYF.